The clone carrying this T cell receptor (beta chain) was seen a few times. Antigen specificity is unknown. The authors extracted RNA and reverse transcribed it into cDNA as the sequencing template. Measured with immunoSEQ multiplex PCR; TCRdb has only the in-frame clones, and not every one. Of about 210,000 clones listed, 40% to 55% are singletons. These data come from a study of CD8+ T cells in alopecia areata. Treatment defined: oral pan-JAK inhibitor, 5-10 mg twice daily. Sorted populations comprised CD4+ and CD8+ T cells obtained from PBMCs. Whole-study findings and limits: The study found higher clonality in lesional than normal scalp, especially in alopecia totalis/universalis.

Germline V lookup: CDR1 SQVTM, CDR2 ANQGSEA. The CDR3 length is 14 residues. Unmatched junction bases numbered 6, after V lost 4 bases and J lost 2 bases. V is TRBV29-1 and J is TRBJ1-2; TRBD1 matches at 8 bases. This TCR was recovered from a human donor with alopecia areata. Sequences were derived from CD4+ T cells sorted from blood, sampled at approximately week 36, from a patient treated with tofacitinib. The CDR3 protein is CSVGEGQANYGYTF. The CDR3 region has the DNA TGCAGCGTTGGGGAGGGACAGGCCAACTATGGCTACACCTTC.